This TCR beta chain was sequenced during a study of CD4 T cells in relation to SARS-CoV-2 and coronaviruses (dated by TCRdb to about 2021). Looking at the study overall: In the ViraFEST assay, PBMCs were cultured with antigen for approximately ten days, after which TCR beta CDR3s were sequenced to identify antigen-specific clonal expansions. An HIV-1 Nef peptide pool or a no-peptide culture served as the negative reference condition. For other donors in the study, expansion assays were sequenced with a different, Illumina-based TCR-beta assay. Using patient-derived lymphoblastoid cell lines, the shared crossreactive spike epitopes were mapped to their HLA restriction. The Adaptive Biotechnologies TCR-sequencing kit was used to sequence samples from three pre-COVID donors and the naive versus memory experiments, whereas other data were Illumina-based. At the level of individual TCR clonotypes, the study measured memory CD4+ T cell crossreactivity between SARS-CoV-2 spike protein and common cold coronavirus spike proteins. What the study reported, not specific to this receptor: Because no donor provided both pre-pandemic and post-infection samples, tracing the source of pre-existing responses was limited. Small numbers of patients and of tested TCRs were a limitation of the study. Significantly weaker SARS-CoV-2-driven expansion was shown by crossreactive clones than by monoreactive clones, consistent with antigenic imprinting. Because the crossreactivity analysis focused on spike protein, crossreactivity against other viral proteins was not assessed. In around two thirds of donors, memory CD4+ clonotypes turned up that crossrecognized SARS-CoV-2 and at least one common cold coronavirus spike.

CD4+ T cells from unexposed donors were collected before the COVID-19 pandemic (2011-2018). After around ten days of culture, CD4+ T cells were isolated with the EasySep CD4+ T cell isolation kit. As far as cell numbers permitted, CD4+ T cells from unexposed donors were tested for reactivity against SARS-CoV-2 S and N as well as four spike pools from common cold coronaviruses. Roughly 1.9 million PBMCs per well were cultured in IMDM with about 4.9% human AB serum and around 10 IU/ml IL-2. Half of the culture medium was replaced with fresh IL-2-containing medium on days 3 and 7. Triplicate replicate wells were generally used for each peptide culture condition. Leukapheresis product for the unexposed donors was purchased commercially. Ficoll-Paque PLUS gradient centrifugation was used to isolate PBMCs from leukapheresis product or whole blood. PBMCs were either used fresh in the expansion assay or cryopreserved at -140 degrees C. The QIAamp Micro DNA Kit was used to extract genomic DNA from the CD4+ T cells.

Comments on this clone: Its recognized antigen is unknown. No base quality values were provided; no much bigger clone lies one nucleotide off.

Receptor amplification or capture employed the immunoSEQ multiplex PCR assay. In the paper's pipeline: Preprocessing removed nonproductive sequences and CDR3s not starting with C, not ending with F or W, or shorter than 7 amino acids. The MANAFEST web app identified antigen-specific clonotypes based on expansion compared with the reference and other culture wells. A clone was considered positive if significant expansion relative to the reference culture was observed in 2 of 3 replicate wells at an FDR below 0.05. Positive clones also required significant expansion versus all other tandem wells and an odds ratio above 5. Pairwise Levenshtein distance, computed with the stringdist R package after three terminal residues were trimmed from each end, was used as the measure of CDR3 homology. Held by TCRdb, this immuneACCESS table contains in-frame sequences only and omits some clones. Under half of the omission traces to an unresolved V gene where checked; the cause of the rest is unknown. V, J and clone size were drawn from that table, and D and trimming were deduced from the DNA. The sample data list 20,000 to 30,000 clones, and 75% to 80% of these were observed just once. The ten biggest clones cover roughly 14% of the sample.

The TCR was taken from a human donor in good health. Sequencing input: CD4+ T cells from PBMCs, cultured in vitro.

In nucleotide form, the sequence is TGTGCCAGCAGCCAAGAGGCTAGCTCCTACAATGAGCAGTTCTTC. This translates into CASSQEASSYNEQFF. The chain employs TRBV3-1 (or the pseudogene TRBV3-2) and TRBJ2-1, with no reliable assignment of the D segment. CDR1 is given as LGHDT and CDR2 as YNNKEL, both from the germline V gene (reference sequence). Its CDR3 holds 15 amino acids, cysteine through phenylalanine. Only the CDR3 portion is preserved as DNA: 45 bases, with reading frame beginning at the first base. The trim is 0 bases for V and 0 bases for J, with a gap of 6 bases between the germline ends.